What follows is one T cell receptor (beta chain) and its context. What it recognizes is unknown. TCRdb processed the 5' RACE reads again and assigns one entry to each CDR3 protein, with no DNA. In total, the table holds just over 300,000 distinct CDR3 sequences. This sample stems from a study of monozygotic twins with inflammatory bowel disease. Findings and limits, study-wide: The authors found no support for a single strong IBD-associated signal or clonotype. Using the inverse Simpson index, IBD patients had lower TCRbeta diversity than healthy co-twins.

The material sequenced was blood. This TCR came from a human donor with ulcerative colitis or Crohn's disease, or a healthy co-twin of an affected twin (not recorded which).

CDR3 sequence: CASSLSNRVSTDTQYF. The chain links TRBV5-1 to TRBJ2-3; no DNA is available, so the TRBD1 call from TCRdb remains unchecked. This CDR3 is built from 16 residues. Germline values: CDR1 SGHRS, CDR2 YFSETQ.